Listed below are T cell receptor beta chains from one sample, sequenced in a study of technical replicates of blood from a few donors. Some clones are missing from TCRdb's copy, which holds only in-frame ones; the method was immunoSEQ multiplex PCR. The sample includes about 81,000 clones, about 97% seen only once; the top ten take around 0.2%. Input material: T cells isolated from PBMCs. The source of these receptors is a human donor in good health. CDR3s include the opening cysteine and the closing phenylalanine or tryptophan. The order of the fields is V gene, J gene, clone size, D gene, CDR3 DNA, CDR3 protein. A D gene is named only where the DNA matches it firmly. Clone size is stated in some rows and not others, as once, few, many or a class when expanded.

TRBV4-1,TRBJ2-2,NA,TRBD2,TGCGCCAGCAGCCCTACCGCTCGGCGGGGGGCCTACACCGGGGAGCTGTTTTTT,CASSPTARRGAYTGELFF
TRBV6-4,TRBJ1-3,NA,NA,TGTGCCAGCAGTGATAACACAGGGATGGGACCAGGAAACACCATATATTTT,CASSDNTGMGPGNTIYF
TRBV29-1,TRBJ2-1,NA,NA,TGCAGCGTTGAAGATGGGCAGGGCCGTGGTGAGCAGTTCTTC,CSVEDGQGRGEQFF
TRBV27,TRBJ2-4,NA,NA,TGCCCCAAGTCAGTAGCAGGGGATGTGGCCAAAAACATTCAGTACTTC,CPKSVAGDVAKNIQYF
TRBV4-1,TRBJ2-3,NA,NA,TGCGCCAGCAGCCAAAGGCCGGTTCGTGTTGGGCTAGCGAAAGATACGCAGTATTTT,CASSQRPVRVGLAKDTQYF
TRBV11-3,TRBJ1-6,once,NA,TGTGCCAGCAGCCAAAGGACAGCGTTGAGCTCCTATAATTCACCCCTCCACTTT,CASSQRTALSSYNSPLHF
TRBV25-1,TRBJ1-1,NA,NA,TGTGCCAGCCGATGGGGGGCTGAAGCTTTCTTT,CASRWGAEAFF
TRBV5-1,TRBJ2-2,NA,TRBD1,TGCGCCAGCAGCCCACCAAGGACAGGGAACACCGGGGAGCTGTTTTTT,CASSPPRTGNTGELFF
TRBV27,TRBJ2-7,NA,TRBD1,TGTGCCAGCAGTACCGGGACAGGGTTCTACGAGCAGTACTTC,CASSTGTGFYEQYF
TRBV7-2,TRBJ2-7,NA,NA,TGTGCCAGCAGCCGACAGGTTGGCTCCTACGAGCAGTACTTC,CASSRQVGSYEQYF
TRBV4-1,TRBJ1-1,NA,TRBD1,TGCGCCAGCAGCCTGGGACAGGGGGGATTCGGGGCTTTCTTT,CASSLGQGGFGAFF
TRBV19,TRBJ1-5,NA,NA,TGTGCCAGTAGTCCTCTGAATCAGCCCCAGCATTTT,CASSPLNQPQHF
TRBV2,TRBJ1-2,NA,TRBD1,TGTGCCAGCAGTCCGGACAGGGGTTATGGCTACACCTTC,CASSPDRGYGYTF
TRBV5-4,TRBJ1-2,NA,NA,TGTGCCAGCAGCCTAGACAGCCTCTATGGCTACACCTTC,CASSLDSLYGYTF
TRBV7-3,TRBJ2-7,once,NA,TGTGCCAGCAGCTTGACAGGAGCCTACGAGCAGTACTTC,CASSLTGAYEQYF
TRBV6-5,TRBJ1-5,NA,TRBD1,TGTGCCAGCAGTCCCGCCAGGGGGCATAGTCAGCCCCAGCATTTT,CASSPARGHSQPQHF
TRBV2,TRBJ1-2,once,TRBD1,TGTGCCAGCACCTGGACAGGGTTGGGCTATGGCTACACCTTC,CASTWTGLGYGYTF
TRBV7-9,TRBJ1-2,NA,NA,TGTGCCAGCAGCTTAACTGGGACACCGTATGGCTACACCTTC,CASSLTGTPYGYTF
TRBV18,TRBJ1-5,NA,NA,TGTGCCAGCTCACCGAGACAGGAGAATAGCAATCAGCCCCAGCATTTT,CASSPRQENSNQPQHF
TRBV5-1,TRBJ2-1,once,NA,TGCGCCAGCAGCTTGAAGGGCAGGGGCCCCTACAATGAGCAGTTCTTC,CASSLKGRGPYNEQFF
TRBV5-4,TRBJ2-7,NA,TRBD1,TGTGCCAGCAGCAGGGACAGGGGAGTTGTGCTGAACGAGCAGTACTTC,CASSRDRGVVLNEQYF
TRBV2,TRBJ1-2,NA,NA,TGTGCCAGCAGTGAAGAAGTACAGGGAGGCTACACCTTC,CASSEEVQGGYTF
TRBV28,TRBJ2-7,NA,NA,TGTGCCAGCAGTCCCGGGTGGGGGCAAGTGTACTTC,CASSPGWGQVYF
TRBV28,TRBJ2-5,NA,NA,TGTGCCAGCGACTCGCCGGGAGCGGGTGAGACCCAGTACTTC,CASDSPGAGETQYF
TRBV19,TRBJ1-5,NA,NA,TGTGCCACCCGGACAGCTTCCAATCAGCCCCAGCATTTT,CATRTASNQPQHF
TRBV7-9,TRBJ1-3,NA,NA,TGTGCCAGCAGCGAAAAAGCCTCTGGAAACACCATATATTTT,CASSEKASGNTIYF
TRBV9,TRBJ2-5,NA,TRBD2,TGTGCCAGCAGCGTATCACTAGCGGGACAGACCCAGTACTTC,CASSVSLAGQTQYF
TRBV11-3,TRBJ2-7,NA,TRBD1,TGTGCCAGCAGCTCCTTCGGGACAGGGTTCTCCTACGAGCAGTACTTC,CASSSFGTGFSYEQYF
TRBV28,TRBJ2-7,NA,TRBD1,TGTGCCAGCTGGGTTAGGGGGCGAGAGCAGTACTTC,CASWVRGREQYF
TRBV27,TRBJ1-2,NA,TRBD1,TGTGCCAGCAGTACAGGGGGGGCCTATGGCTACACCTTC,CASSTGGAYGYTF
TRBV19,TRBJ2-7,NA,NA,TGTGCCAGTAGCGAAACAGGACTAATCTACGAGCAGTACTTC,CASSETGLIYEQYF
TRBV6-1,TRBJ2-5,NA,NA,TGTGCCAGCAGTGAATCCTCCGGAGGCCTCCAAGAGACCCAGTACTTC,CASSESSGGLQETQYF
TRBV6-4,TRBJ2-3,NA,TRBD2,TGTGCCAGCAGTGACAGCGGGGTTAGCACAGATACGCAGTATTTT,CASSDSGVSTDTQYF
TRBV11-3,TRBJ2-1,once,TRBD2,TGTGCCAGCAGCTTAACGGGACTATACAATGAGCAGTTCTTC,CASSLTGLYNEQFF
TRBV4-1,TRBJ1-1,NA,NA,TGCGCCAGCAGCCAAGGTAGGAACACTGAAGCTTTCTTT,CASSQGRNTEAFF
TRBV4-1,TRBJ2-1,NA,NA,TGCGCCAGCAGCCAAAGACAGGCCCCGGGCTCCTACAATGAGCAGTTCTTC,CASSQRQAPGSYNEQFF
TRBV9,TRBJ1-1,NA,NA,TGTGCCAGCAGCGTATGGCAGGGTGTGGCTGGAACTGAAGCTTTCTTT,CASSVWQGVAGTEAFF
TRBV6-5,TRBJ2-6,once,NA,TGTGCCAGCAGCCTTACAGACTCTGGGGCCAACGTCCTGACTTTC,CASSLTDSGANVLTF
TRBV7-8,TRBJ1-5,NA,NA,TGTGCCAGCAGCTCAGGACTGCACAATCAGCCCCAGCATTTT,CASSSGLHNQPQHF
TRBV7-9,TRBJ1-2,NA,TRBD1,TGTGCCAGCAGATTTTTAGACAGGGGAGCTTATGGCTACACCTTC,CASRFLDRGAYGYTF
TRBV6-1,TRBJ1-5,NA,NA,TGTGCCAGCAGCGTATCGAAGAGTCAGCCCCAGCATTTT,CASSVSKSQPQHF
TRBV7-6,TRBJ1-2,NA,TRBD1,TGTGCCAGCAGCCCGGGACAGGGGGCGGCATATGGCTACACCTTC,CASSPGQGAAYGYTF
TRBV7-2,TRBJ1-5,NA,NA,TGTGCCAGCAGCCACAGGGTCGGAGATCAGCCCCAGCATTTT,CASSHRVGDQPQHF
TRBV5-1,TRBJ2-5,NA,TRBD2,TGCGCCAGCAGCTTGGCCCAACTAGCGGGGGGGCAAGAGACCCAGTACTTC,CASSLAQLAGGQETQYF
TRBV20-1,TRBJ1-1,NA,NA,TGCAGTGCTGGGAGGACCGGTGTAGCTTTCTTT,CSAGRTGVAFF
TRBV19,TRBJ2-7,NA,TRBD2,TGTGCCAGTAGTATTCATGACGCGGGAGTCGGCGAGCAGTACTTC,CASSIHDAGVGEQYF
TRBV7-9,TRBJ2-5,once,NA,TGTGCCAGCAGCTTGGTCGTCAGGGCACAAGAGACCCAGTACTTC,CASSLVVRAQETQYF
TRBV6-6,TRBJ2-4,NA,NA,TGTGCCAGCAGCCAGGGGATACTAGCCAAAAACATTCAGTACTTC,CASSQGILAKNIQYF
TRBV5-8,TRBJ2-1,NA,TRBD2,TGTGCCAGCAGCTGGGGTCGCGGGGGGCCATCCTACAATGAGCAGTTCTTC,CASSWGRGGPSYNEQFF